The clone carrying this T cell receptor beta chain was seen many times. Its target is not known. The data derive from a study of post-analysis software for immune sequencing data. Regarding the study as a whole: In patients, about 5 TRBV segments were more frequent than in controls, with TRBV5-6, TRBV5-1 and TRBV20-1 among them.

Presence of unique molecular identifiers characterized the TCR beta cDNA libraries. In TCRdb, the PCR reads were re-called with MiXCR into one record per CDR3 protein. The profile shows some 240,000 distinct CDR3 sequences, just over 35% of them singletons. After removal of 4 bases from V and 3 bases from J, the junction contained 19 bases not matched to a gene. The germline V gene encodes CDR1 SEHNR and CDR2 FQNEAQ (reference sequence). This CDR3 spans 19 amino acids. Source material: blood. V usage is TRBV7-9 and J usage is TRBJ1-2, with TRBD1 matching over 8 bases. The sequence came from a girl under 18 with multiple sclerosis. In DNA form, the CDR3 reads TGTGCCAGCAGCTCCGGATACAACTCGGACAGGGATGCGGACTATGGCTACACCTTC. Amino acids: CASSSGYNSDRDADYGYTF.